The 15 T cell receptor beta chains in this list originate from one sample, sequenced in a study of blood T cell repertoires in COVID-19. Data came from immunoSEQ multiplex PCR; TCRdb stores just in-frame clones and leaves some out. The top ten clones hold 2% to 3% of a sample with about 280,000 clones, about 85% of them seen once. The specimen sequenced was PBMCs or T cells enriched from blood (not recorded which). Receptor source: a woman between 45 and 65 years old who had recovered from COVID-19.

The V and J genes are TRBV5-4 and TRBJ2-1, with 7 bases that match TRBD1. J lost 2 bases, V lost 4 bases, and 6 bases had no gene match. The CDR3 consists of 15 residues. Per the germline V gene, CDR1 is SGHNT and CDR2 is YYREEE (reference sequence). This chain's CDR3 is CASSKDRATYNEQFF. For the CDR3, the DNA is TGTGCCAGCAGCAAAGACAGGGCCACCTACAATGAGCAGTTCTTC.

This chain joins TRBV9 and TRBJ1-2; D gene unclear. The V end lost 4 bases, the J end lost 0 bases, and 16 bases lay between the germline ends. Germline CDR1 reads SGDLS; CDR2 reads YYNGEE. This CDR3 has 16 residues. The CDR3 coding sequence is TGTGCCAGCAGCCCCGGAGGAGACCGAGCTAACTATGGCTACACCTTC. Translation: CASSPGGDRANYGYTF. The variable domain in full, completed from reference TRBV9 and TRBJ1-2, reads DSGVTQTPKHLITATGQRVTLRCSPRSGDLSVYWYQQSLDQGLQFLIQYYNGEERAKGNILERFSAQQFPDLHSELNLSSLELGDSALYFCASSPGGDRANYGYTFGSGTRLTVV.

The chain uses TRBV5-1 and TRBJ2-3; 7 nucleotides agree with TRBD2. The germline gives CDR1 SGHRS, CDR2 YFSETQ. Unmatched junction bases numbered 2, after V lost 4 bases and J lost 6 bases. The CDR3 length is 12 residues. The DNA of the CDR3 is TGCGCCAGCAGCGAACTAGCGGATACGCAGTATTTT. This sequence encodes CASSELADTQYF.

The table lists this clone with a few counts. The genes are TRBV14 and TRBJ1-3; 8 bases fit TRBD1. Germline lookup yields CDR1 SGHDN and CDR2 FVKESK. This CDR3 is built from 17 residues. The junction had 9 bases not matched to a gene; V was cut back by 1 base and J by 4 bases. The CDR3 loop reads CASSQVAGGYVGNTIYF. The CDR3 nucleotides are TGTGCCAGCAGCCAAGTCGCAGGGGGCTATGTGGGAAACACCATATATTTT.

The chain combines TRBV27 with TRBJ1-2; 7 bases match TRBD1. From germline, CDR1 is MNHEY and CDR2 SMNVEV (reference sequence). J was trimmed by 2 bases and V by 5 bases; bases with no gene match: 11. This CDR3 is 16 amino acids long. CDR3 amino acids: CASSPGTELPNYGYTF. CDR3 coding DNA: TGTGCCAGCAGTCCCGGGACAGAACTCCCCAACTATGGCTACACCTTC.

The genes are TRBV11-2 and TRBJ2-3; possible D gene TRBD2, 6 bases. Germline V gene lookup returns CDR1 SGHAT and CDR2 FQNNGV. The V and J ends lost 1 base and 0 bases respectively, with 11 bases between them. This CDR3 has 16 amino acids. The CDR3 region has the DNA TGTGCCAGCAGCTTAGGAGGAAGCGGGAGCACAGATACGCAGTATTTT. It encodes CASSLGGSGSTDTQYF.

CDR3 nucleotides: TGTGCCACCAGTGATGCCGGGACAGCCAATTCACCCCTCCACTTT. Protein sequence: CATSDAGTANSPLHF. V and J are TRBV24-1 and TRBJ1-6; 7 bases fit TRBD1. Germline V lookup: CDR1 KGHDR, CDR2 SFDVKD. There are 15 residues in the CDR3. V lost 3 bases and J lost 7; bases outside the gene matches: 5.

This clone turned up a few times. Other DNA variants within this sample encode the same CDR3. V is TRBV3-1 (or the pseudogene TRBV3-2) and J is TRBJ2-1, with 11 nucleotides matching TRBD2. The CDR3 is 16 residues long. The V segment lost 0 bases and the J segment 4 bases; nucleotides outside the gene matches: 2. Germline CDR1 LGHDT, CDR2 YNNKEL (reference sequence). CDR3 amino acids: CASSQDRLAGYNEQFF. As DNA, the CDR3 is TGTGCCAGCAGCCAAGATCGACTAGCGGGATACAATGAGCAGTTCTTC.

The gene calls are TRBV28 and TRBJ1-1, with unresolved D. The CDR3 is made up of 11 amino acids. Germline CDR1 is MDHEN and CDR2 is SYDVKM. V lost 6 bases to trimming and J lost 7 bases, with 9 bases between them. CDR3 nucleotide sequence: TGTGCCAGCAGATCAGAGGTTGAAGCTTTCTTT. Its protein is CASRSEVEAFF.

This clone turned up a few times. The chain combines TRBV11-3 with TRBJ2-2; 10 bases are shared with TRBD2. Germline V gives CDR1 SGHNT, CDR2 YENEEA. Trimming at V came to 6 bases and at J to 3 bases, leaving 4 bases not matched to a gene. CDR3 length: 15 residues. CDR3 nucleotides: TGTGCCAGCAGGGCCGGGACTAGCGACACCGGGGAGCTGTTTTTT. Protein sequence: CASRAGTSDTGELFF.

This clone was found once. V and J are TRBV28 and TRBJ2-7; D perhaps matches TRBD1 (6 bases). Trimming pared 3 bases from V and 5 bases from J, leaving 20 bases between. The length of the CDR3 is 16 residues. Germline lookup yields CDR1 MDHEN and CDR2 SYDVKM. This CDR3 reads CASSLARTVRANEQYF. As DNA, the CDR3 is TGTGCCAGCAGTTTGGCACGGACAGTCCGGGCGAACGAGCAGTACTTC.

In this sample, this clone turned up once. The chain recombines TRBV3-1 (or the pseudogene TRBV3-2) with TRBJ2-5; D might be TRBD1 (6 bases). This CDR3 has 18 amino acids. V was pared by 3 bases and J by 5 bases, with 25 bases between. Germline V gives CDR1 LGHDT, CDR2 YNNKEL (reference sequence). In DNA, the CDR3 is TGTGCCAGCAGCCAGGATTCAATGGCAGGGGCACAGGTTGAGACCCAGTACTTC. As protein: CASSQDSMAGAQVETQYF.

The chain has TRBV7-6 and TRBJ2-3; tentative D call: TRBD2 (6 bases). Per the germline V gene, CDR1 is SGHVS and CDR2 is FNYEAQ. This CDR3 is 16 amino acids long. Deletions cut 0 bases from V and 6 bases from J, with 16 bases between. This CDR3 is CASSLAKGTLSDTQYF. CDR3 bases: TGTGCCAGCAGCTTAGCCAAGGGGACTCTTTCGGATACGCAGTATTTT.

The CDR3 sequence is CAWRLKARPYGYTF. The CDR3 nucleotides are TGTGCCTGGAGACTAAAGGCACGCCCCTATGGCTACACCTTC. This rearrangement joins TRBV30 to TRBJ1-2; D uncertain. The CDR3 loop spans 14 amino acids. V gave up 3 bases and J gave up 4 bases, with 15 bases separating them. CDR1 GTSNPN and CDR2 SVGIG come from the germline V gene (reference sequence). The full variable domain, in which reference TRBV30 and TRBJ1-2 provide the parts outside the CDR3, is SQTIHQWPATLVQPVGSPLSLECTVEGTSNPNLYWYRQAAGRGLQLLFYSVGIGQISSEVPQNLSASRPQDRQFILSSKKLLLSDSGFYLCAWRLKARPYGYTFGSGTRLTVV.

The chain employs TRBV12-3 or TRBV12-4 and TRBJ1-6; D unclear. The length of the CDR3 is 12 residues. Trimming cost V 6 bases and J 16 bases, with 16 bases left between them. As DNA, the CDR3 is TGTGCCAGCAGCCGGTCCCGGGATCCACTCCACTTT. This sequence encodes CASSRSRDPLHF.